This T cell receptor beta chain was documented in a study of T-cell reconstitution after alpha-beta-depleted transplantation in children. A remark on this clonotype: The antigen is undetermined.

Study-wide results and limits: After one year, T-cell counts and TCRbeta diversity mostly came from new T cells. About two months after transplant, alpha-beta T cells reportedly came from several hundred expanded graft clones.

The CDR3 is made up of 14 amino acids. Germline CDR1 is ENHRY and CDR2 is SYGVKD. V trimming: 6 bases; J trimming: 5 bases; junction bases outside the gene matches: 6. TCRbeta library preparation incorporated unique molecular identifiers. From the PCR reads, TCRdb called clonotypes with MiXCR, one entry per CDR3 protein. The data show approximately 650,000 distinct CDR3 sequences, about an eighth seen once. This specimen consisted of PBMCs, obtained before TCRalphabeta/CD19-depleted stem cell transplant. This receptor was obtained from a girl aged 2 to 10 with congenital amegakaryocytic thrombocytopenia, due to receive a stem cell transplant. This sequence joins TRBV10-3 and TRBJ2-7; TRBD1 aligns across 11 bases. The CDR3 is CAIRTRTGGDEQYF. The CDR3, as DNA: TGTGCCATCAGAACAAGGACAGGGGGCGACGAGCAGTACTTC.